The clone carrying this T cell receptor (beta chain) has at least ten counts. Its antigen is not identified. This specimen belongs to a study of regulatory T cells in long-lasting Graves disease. Notes on the study in general: Patients with persistent disease showed a bias toward TRBV28, TRBJ1-2 and TRBJ2-5.

Time point meaning: newly diagnosed GD, antithyroid drugs for less than 3 months. PBMC RNA served as the TCR library source. Assembly of TCR beta libraries relied on iRepertoire HTBI primers together with Arm-PCR of CDR3 regions. One entry per CDR3 protein, called by TCRdb with MiXCR from the multiplex PCR reads. The sample yields 400,000 to 550,000 distinct CDR3 sequences, roughly 15% seen once. Trimming removed 3 bases from V and 0 bases from J; junction bases left unmatched: 8. Germline values: CDR1 GTSNPN, CDR2 SVGIG (reference sequence). The CDR3 is 16 amino acids. These same records also appear under a second study, on T cells in Graves' hyperthyroidism and ophthalmopathy. That work adds: The study used the HTBI primer set for a first-round RT-PCR of the TCR CDR3.

The chain uses TRBV30 and TRBJ2-1; 7 bases fit TRBD2. Here the sequenced sample was peripheral blood mononuclear cells (PBMCs), taken at new diagnosis, from a patient treated with antithyroid drugs. The receptor comes from a woman in her late teens or twenties with Graves disease. CDR3 in amino acids: CAWRSWRGSSYNEQFF. The CDR3 DNA sequence: TGTGCCTGGAGGTCTTGGCGGGGGAGCTCCTACAATGAGCAGTTCTTC.